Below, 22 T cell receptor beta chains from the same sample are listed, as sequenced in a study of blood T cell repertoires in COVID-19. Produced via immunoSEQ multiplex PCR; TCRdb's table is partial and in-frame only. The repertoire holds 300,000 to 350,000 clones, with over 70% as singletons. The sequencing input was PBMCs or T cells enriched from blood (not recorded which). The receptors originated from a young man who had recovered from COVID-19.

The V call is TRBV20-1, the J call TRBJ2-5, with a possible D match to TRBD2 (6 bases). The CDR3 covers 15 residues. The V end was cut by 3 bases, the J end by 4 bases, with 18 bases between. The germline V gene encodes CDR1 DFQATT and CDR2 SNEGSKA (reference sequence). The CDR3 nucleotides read TGCAGTGCTAGTTCTAGCGAGGCTTACCCAGAGACCCAGTACTTC. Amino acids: CSASSSEAYPETQYF.

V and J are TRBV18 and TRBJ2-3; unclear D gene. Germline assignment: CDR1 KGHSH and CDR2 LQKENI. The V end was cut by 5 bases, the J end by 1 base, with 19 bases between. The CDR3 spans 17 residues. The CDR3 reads CASSVLPYGEGTDTQYF. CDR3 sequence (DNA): TGTGCCAGCTCAGTTTTACCGTACGGTGAAGGCACAGATACGCAGTATTTT. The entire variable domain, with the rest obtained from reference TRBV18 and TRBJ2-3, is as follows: NAGVMQNPRHLVRRRGQEARLRCSPMKGHSHVYWYRQLPEEGLKFMVYLQKENIIDESGMPKERFSAEFPKEGPSILRIQQVVRGDSAAYFCASSVLPYGEGTDTQYFGPGTRLTVL.

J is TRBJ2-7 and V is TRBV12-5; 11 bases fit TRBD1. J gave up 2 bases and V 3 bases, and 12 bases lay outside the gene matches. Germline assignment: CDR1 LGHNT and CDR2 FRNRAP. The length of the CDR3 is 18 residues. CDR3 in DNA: TGTGCTAGTGGTTTCACTCCCCTTAGGGGACAGGGGGCCTACGAGCAGTACTTC. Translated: CASGFTPLRGQGAYEQYF.

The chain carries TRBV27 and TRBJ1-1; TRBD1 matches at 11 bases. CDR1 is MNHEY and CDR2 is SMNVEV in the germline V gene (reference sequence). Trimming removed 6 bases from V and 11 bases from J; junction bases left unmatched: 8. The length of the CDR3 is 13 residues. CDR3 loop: CASRGQGVPRAFF. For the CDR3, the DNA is TGTGCCAGCAGGGGACAGGGGGTCCCCCGGGCTTTCTTT.

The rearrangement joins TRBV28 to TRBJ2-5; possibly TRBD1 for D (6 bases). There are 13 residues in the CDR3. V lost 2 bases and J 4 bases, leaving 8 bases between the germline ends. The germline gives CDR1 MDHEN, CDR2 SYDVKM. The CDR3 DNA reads TGTGCCAGCAGTTTAGGACAGCGAGAGACCCAGTACTTC. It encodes CASSLGQRETQYF.

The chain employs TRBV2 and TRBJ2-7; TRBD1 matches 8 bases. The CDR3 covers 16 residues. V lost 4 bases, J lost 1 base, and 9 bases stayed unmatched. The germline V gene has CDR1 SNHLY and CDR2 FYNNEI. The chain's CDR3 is CASSARDRGISYEQYF. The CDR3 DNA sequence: TGTGCCAGCAGTGCAAGAGACAGGGGAATTTCCTACGAGCAGTACTTC.

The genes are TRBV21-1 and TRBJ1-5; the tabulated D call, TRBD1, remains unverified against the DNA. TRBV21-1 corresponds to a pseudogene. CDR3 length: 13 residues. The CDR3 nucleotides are TGTGCCAGTGGTACAGGAGGCAATCAGCCCCAGCATTTT. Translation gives CASGTGGNQPQHF.

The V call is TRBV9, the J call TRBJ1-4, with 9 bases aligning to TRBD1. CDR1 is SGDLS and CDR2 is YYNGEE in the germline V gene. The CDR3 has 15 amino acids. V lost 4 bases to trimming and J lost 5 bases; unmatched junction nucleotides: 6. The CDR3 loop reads CASSSGQGKNEKLFF. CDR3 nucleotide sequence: TGTGCCAGCAGCTCTGGACAGGGGAAGAATGAAAAACTGTTTTTT.

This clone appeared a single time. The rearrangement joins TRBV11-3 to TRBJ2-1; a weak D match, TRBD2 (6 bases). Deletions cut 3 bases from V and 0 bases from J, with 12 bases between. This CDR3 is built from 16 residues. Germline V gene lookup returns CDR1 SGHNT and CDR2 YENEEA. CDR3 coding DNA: TGTGCCAGCAGCTTCGGCGGGGCAAGCTCCTACAATGAGCAGTTCTTC. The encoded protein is CASSFGGASSYNEQFF. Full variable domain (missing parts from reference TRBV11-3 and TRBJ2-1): EAGVVQSPRYKIIEKKQPVAFWCNPISGHNTLYWYLQNLGQGPELLIRYENEEAVDDSQLPKDRFSAERLKGVDSTLKIQPAELGDSAVYLCASSFGGASSYNEQFFGPGTRLTVL.

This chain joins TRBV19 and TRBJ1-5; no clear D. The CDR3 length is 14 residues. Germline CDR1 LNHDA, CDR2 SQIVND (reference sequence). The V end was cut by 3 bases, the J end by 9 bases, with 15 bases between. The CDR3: CASSITRRKMPQHF. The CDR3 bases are TGTGCCAGTAGTATTACCCGGAGGAAGATGCCCCAGCATTTT.

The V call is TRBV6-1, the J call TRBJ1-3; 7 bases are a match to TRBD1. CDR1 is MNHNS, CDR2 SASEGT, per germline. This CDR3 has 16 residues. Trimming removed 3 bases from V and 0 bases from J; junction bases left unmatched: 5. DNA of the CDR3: TGTGCCAGCAGTGAGGACAGGATCCTCTCTGGAAACACCATATATTTT. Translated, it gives CASSEDRILSGNTIYF.

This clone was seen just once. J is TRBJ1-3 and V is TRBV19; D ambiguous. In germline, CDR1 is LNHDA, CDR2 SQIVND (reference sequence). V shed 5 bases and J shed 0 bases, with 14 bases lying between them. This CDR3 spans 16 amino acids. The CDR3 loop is CASSAADANSGNTIYF. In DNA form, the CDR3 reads TGTGCCAGTAGTGCCGCGGATGCTAACTCTGGAAACACCATATATTTT.

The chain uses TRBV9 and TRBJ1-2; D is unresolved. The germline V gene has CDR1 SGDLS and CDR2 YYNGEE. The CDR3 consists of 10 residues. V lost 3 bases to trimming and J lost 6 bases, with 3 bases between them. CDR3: CASSGHGYTF. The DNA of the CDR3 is TGTGCCAGCAGCGGGCATGGCTACACCTTC.

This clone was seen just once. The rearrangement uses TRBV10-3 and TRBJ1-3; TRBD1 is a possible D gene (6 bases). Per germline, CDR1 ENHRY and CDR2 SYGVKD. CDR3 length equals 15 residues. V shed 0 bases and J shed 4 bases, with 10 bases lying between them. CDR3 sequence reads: CAISESTGAGNTIYF. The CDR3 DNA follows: TGTGCCATCAGTGAGTCGACAGGTGCGGGAAACACCATATATTTT.

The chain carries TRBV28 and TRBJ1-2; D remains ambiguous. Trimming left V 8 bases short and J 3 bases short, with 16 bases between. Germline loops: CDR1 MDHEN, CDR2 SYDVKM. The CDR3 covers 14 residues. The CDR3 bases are TGTGCCAGCCAACATCCCATCGGGGACTATGGCTACACCTTC. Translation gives CASQHPIGDYGYTF.

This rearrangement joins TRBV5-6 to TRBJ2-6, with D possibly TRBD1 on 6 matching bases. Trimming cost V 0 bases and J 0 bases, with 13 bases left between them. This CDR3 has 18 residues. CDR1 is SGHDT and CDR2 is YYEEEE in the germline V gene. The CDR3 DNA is TGTGCCAGCAGCTTGGGGTTGAACAGGGACTCTGGGGCCAACGTCCTGACTTTC. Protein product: CASSLGLNRDSGANVLTF.

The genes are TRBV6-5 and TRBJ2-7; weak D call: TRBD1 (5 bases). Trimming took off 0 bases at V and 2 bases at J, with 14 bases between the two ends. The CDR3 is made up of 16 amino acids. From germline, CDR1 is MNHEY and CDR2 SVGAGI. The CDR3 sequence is CASSYSTGETAYEQYF. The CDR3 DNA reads TGTGCCAGCAGTTACTCTACAGGTGAGACGGCCTACGAGCAGTACTTC.

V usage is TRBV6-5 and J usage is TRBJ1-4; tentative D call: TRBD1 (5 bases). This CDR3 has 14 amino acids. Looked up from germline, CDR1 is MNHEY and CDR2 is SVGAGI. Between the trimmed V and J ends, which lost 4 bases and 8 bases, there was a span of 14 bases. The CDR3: CASSFGGSREKLFF. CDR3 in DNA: TGTGCCAGCAGTTTTGGGGGGTCAAGGGAAAAACTGTTTTTT.

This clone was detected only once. The CDR3 loop is CASSLLTGNTEAFF. In nucleotides, the CDR3 is TGTGCCAGCAGCTTACTTACGGGGAACACTGAAGCTTTCTTT. This sequence joins TRBV7-2 and TRBJ1-1; unclear D gene. The CDR3 has 14 residues. Germline V gives CDR1 SGHTA, CDR2 FQGNSA. V was pared by 2 bases and J by 1 base, with 8 bases between. The variable domain in full, completed from reference TRBV7-2 and TRBJ1-1, reads GAGVSQSPSNKVTEKGKDVELRCDPISGHTALYWYRQSLGQGLEFLIYFQGNSAPDKSGLPSDRFSAERTGGSVSTLTIQRTQQEDSAVYLCASSLLTGNTEAFFGQGTRLTVV.

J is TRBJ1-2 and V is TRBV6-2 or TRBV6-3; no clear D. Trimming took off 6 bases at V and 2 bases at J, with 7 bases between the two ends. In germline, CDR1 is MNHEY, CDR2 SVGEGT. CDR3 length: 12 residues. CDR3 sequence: CASSTENYGYTF. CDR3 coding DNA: TGTGCCAGCAGCACAGAAAACTATGGCTACACCTTC.

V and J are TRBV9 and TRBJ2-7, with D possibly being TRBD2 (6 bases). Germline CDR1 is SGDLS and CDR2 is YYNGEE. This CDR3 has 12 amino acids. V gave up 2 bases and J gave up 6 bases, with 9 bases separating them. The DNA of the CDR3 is TGTGCCAGCAGCGTCGGCGGGGCCGAGCAGTACTTC. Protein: CASSVGGAEQYF.

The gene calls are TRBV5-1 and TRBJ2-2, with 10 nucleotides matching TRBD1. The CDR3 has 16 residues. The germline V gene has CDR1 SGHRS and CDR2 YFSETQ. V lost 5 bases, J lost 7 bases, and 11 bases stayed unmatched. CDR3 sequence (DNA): TGCGCCAGCAGTTCGGGACAGGGGTATCTTGACGGGGAGCTGTTTTTT. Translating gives CASSSGQGYLDGELFF.